This is a list of T cell receptor beta chains from one sample in a study of identical twins. TCRdb ran MiXCR on the 5' RACE reads and lists one entry per CDR3 protein. Of around 220,000 distinct CDR3 sequences in the sample, around 15% were seen once. The material sequenced was memory (CD45RO+) T cells sorted from blood. These receptors originate from a woman between 18 and 29 years old in good health. CDR3s include the opening cysteine and the closing phenylalanine or tryptophan. The order of the fields is J gene, V gene, D gene, clone size, CDR3 protein, CDR3 DNA. A D gene is named only where the DNA matches it firmly. Some rows have no size entry. The others give once, few or many, or a class for an expanded clone.

TRBJ2-7 | TRBV20-1 | NA | NA | CSARSLREYEQYF | TGCAGTGCTAGAAGTCTTAGGGAATACGAGCAGTACTTC
TRBJ1-6 | TRBV27 | TRBD1 | many | CASRLSPGQYNSPLHF | TGTGCCAGCAGATTGTCTCCGGGACAGTATAATTCACCCCTCCACTTT
TRBJ1-6 | TRBV12-3/TRBV12-4 | TRBD1 | NA | CASSLRTGGISPLHF | TGTGCCAGCAGTTTAAGGACAGGGGGCATTTCACCCCTCCACTTT
TRBJ1-2 | TRBV28 | TRBD1 | NA | CATQTGTNYGYTF | TGTGCCACCCAGACAGGGACCAACTATGGCTACACCTTC
TRBJ1-2 | TRBV20-1 | NA | NA | CSASFFVGGYTF | TGCAGTGCTAGTTTTTTTGTTGGTGGCTACACCTTC
TRBJ2-7 | TRBV3-1 | NA | NA | CASSHVNYEQYF | TGTGCCAGCAGCCACGTCAACTACGAGCAGTACTTC
TRBJ2-5 | TRBV5-1 | TRBD2 | few | CASSPGLPGQETQYF | TGCGCCAGCAGCCCGGGACTACCGGGGCAAGAGACCCAGTACTTC
TRBJ2-2 | TRBV10-2 | TRBD1 | few | CASRTGGEAGELFF | TGCGCCAGCAGGACAGGGGGAGAAGCCGGGGAGCTGTTTTTT
TRBJ2-3 | TRBV9 | TRBD2 | many | CASSIGLAGGGDTQYF | TGTGCCAGCAGCATCGGACTAGCGGGGGGGGGAGATACGCAGTATTTT
TRBJ2-6 | TRBV13 | NA | NA | CASSFQRVPSGANVLTF | TGTGCCAGCAGCTTTCAGCGGGTTCCCTCTGGGGCCAACGTCCTGACTTTC
TRBJ2-1 | TRBV12-3/TRBV12-4 | TRBD2 | few | CASSYREVLAGLRRINEQFF | TGTGCCAGCAGTTATCGGGAGGTACTAGCGGGATTACGCCGAATTAATGAGCAGTTCTTC
TRBJ1-5 | TRBV9 | NA | few | CASSVAGIENQPQHF | TGTGCCAGCAGCGTAGCGGGAATTGAGAATCAGCCCCAGCATTTT
TRBJ2-5 | TRBV9 | NA | many | CASSERGQEETQYF | TGTGCCAGCAGCGAGAGGGGTCAGGAAGAGACCCAGTACTTC
TRBJ2-5 | TRBV9 | NA | many | CASSVFAGVRETQYF | TGTGCCAGCAGCGTATTCGCGGGTGTACGAGAGACCCAGTACTTC
TRBJ2-1 | TRBV20-1 | NA | NA | CSATQARSSYNEQFF | TGCAGTGCTACCCAAGCGAGGAGCTCCTACAATGAGCAGTTCTTC
TRBJ1-4 | TRBV7-2 | NA | many | CASSLSGSNEKLFF | TGTGCCAGCAGCTTATCGGGTAGTAATGAAAAACTGTTTTTT
TRBJ1-3 | TRBV20-1 | NA | few | CSASASLPGNTIYF | TGCAGTGCTAGCGCCTCCCTCCCTGGAAACACCATATATTTT
TRBJ2-1 | TRBV20-1 | NA | NA | CSEWTENEQFF | TGCAGTGAGTGGACGGAGAATGAGCAGTTCTTC
TRBJ2-7 | TRBV9 | NA | once | CASSPDPGSSYEQYF | TGTGCCAGCAGCCCAGACCCAGGGAGCTCCTACGAGCAGTACTTC
TRBJ2-3 | TRBV5-2 | NA | NA | CAISPGTAFSTDTQYF | TGTGCCATCAGCCCTGGGACAGCCTTCTCCACAGATACGCAGTATTTT
TRBJ2-7 | TRBV4-2 | TRBD2 | NA | CASSQALAGDYEQYF | TGTGCCAGCAGCCAAGCTTTAGCGGGGGACTACGAGCAGTACTTC
TRBJ2-7 | TRBV6-1 | TRBD2 | NA | CASSLRPPQTSGAYEQYF | TGTGCCAGCAGTCTGCGGCCCCCCCAGACTAGCGGGGCCTACGAGCAGTACTTC
TRBJ1-1 | TRBV12-3/TRBV12-4 | NA | many | CASSGAGVMRTTEAFF | TGTGCCAGCAGTGGTGCAGGGGTCATGCGAACCACTGAAGCTTTCTTT
TRBJ1-2 | TRBV9 | NA | few | CASSVGPPQAGQGYTF | TGTGCCAGCAGCGTAGGACCCCCGCAGGCAGGGCAAGGCTACACCTTC
TRBJ2-1 | TRBV12-3/TRBV12-4 | TRBD2 | NA | CASSTGGRGEQFF | TGTGCCAGCAGTACGGGAGGACGGGGGGAGCAGTTCTTC
TRBJ2-7 | TRBV20-1 | NA | NA | CSARDDERGGLNYEQYF | TGCAGTGCTAGAGATGACGAGCGCGGAGGCCTGAACTACGAGCAGTACTTC
TRBJ1-5 | TRBV6-2/TRBV6-3 | NA | few | CASTLGGSYNQPQHF | TGTGCCAGCACCTTGGGGGGAAGTTACAATCAGCCCCAGCATTTT
TRBJ2-7 | TRBV19 | TRBD2 | few | CASQRGPGYEQYF | TGTGCCAGCCAGCGGGGGCCGGGTTACGAGCAGTACTTC
TRBJ2-2 | TRBV5-1 | TRBD2 | few | CASSLPSGSTMGGELFF | TGCGCCAGCAGCTTGCCCAGCGGGAGCACGATGGGCGGGGAGCTGTTTTTT
TRBJ1-1 | TRBV5-6 | NA | NA | CASSPVKVNTEAFF | TGTGCCAGCAGCCCAGTTAAGGTGAACACTGAAGCTTTCTTT
TRBJ1-2 | TRBV7-3 | NA | NA | CASSLSSEPGQGYTF | TGTGCCAGCAGCTTAAGTTCTGAACCTGGACAGGGCTACACCTTC
TRBJ2-7 | TRBV7-3 | NA | NA | CASSSKVRGIKQYF | TGTGCCAGCAGCTCAAAAGTCAGGGGAATTAAACAGTACTTC
TRBJ1-1 | TRBV12-3/TRBV12-4 | NA | many | CASSSRVKAFF | TGTGCCAGCAGCTCTAGGGTCAAGGCTTTCTTT
TRBJ2-1 | TRBV3-1 | NA | NA | CASSHYPRNEQFF | TGTGCCAGCAGCCACTACCCTAGGAATGAGCAGTTCTTC
TRBJ2-1 | TRBV9 | NA | many | CASSPLGSSYNEQFF | TGTGCCAGCAGCCCACTAGGGAGCTCCTACAATGAGCAGTTCTTC
TRBJ2-2 | TRBV7-6 | TRBD1 | NA | CASRPVGTENTGELFF | TGTGCCAGCAGACCGGTTGGGACAGAGAACACCGGGGAGCTGTTTTTT
TRBJ2-2 | TRBV6-1 | NA | NA | CASSAQVEEADTGELFF | TGTGCCAGCAGTGCTCAGGTTGAGGAAGCGGACACCGGGGAGCTGTTTTTT
TRBJ2-2 | TRBV20-1 | TRBD1 | few | CSASPGQGRSGELFF | TGCAGTGCTTCTCCGGGACAGGGAAGGTCCGGGGAGCTGTTTTTT
TRBJ1-1 | TRBV5-1 | NA | few | CASSITGIPNTEAFF | TGCGCCAGCAGCATCACAGGAATTCCGAACACTGAAGCTTTCTTT
TRBJ2-2 | TRBV6-2/TRBV6-3 | NA | NA | CASNLRGEAGELFF | TGTGCCAGCAACTTACGAGGGGAGGCCGGGGAGCTGTTTTTT
TRBJ2-3 | TRBV4-3 | NA | NA | CASSPRRAAEATDTQYF | TGCGCCAGCAGCCCCCGCCGAGCAGCGGAGGCCACAGATACGCAGTATTTT
TRBJ2-2 | TRBV11-3 | TRBD2 | few | CASSTGLAGNTGELFF | TGTGCCAGCAGCACGGGACTAGCGGGGAACACCGGGGAGCTGTTTTTT
TRBJ2-5 | TRBV7-8 | NA | NA | CASSHLIAEETQYF | TGTGCCAGCAGCCACCTTATAGCGGAAGAGACCCAGTACTTC
TRBJ2-2 | TRBV27 | TRBD2 | many | CASSRLAGGPTGELFF | TGTGCCAGCAGCCGACTAGCGGGAGGTCCCACCGGGGAGCTGTTTTTT
TRBJ2-1 | TRBV20-1 | NA | NA | CSATFGGIYNEQFF | TGCAGTGCTACCTTCGGAGGGATTTACAATGAGCAGTTCTTC
TRBJ1-6 | TRBV6-2/TRBV6-3 | NA | few | CASSYGSGRGSSENSPLHF | TGTGCCAGCAGTTACGGATCCGGCCGTGGAAGTTCCGAAAATTCACCCCTCCACTTT
TRBJ2-7 | TRBV12-3/TRBV12-4 | NA | many | CASSFRAPTGEQYF | TGTGCCAGCAGTTTCCGGGCCCCTACGGGCGAGCAGTACTTC
TRBJ2-3 | TRBV5-8 | NA | few | CASRKEYSTDTQYF | TGTGCCAGCAGGAAGGAGTACAGCACAGATACGCAGTATTTT
TRBJ1-1 | TRBV20-1 | NA | few | CSALGASAAFF | TGCAGTGCCTTAGGGGCCTCGGCAGCTTTCTTT
TRBJ1-5 | TRBV5-1 | NA | NA | CASSLAGGAGQPQHF | TGCGCCAGCAGCTTGGCCGGGGGGGCGGGTCAGCCCCAGCATTTT
TRBJ2-3 | TRBV27 | TRBD1 | few | CASISLTGGGTDTQYF | TGTGCCAGCATATCCCTCACAGGGGGAGGCACAGATACGCAGTATTTT
TRBJ2-7 | TRBV5-1 | NA | few | CASSPQSYEQYF | TGCGCCAGCAGCCCACAGTCCTACGAGCAGTACTTC
TRBJ1-1 | TRBV20-1 | NA | few | CSAANTNTEAFF | TGCAGTGCGGCAAATACGAACACTGAAGCTTTCTTT
TRBJ2-1 | TRBV6-2/TRBV6-3 | TRBD2 | NA | CASRARTSGIVYNEQFF | TGTGCCAGCAGGGCCCGGACTAGCGGGATTGTATACAATGAGCAGTTCTTC